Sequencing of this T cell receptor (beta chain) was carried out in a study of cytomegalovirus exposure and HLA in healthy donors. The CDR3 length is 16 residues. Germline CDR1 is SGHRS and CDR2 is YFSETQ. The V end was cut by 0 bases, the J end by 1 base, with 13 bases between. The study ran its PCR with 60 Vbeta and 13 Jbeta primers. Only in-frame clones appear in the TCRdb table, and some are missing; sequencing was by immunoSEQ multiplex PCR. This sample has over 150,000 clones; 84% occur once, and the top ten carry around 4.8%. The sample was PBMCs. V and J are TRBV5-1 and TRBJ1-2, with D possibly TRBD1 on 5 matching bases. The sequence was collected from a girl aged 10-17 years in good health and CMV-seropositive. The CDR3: CASSLAREGNNYGYTF. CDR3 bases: TGCGCCAGCAGCTTGGCCAGGGAGGGTAATAACTATGGCTACACCTTC.